This T cell receptor (beta chain) appears in the sequencing data of a study of T cells in localized non-small cell lung cancer. Overall study results and limits: A higher density of T cells in blood coincided with extended overall survival. The study found T cell clonality highest in uninvolved adjacent lung, above tumor. The appearance of a median approximately 57 of the top 100 tumor clones was seen in adjacent lung.

From germline, CDR1 is MDHEN and CDR2 SYDVKM. V was trimmed by 5 bases and J by 2 bases, leaving 10 bases between them. The CDR3 contains 13 residues. Generated by immunoSEQ multiplex PCR, the TCRdb table keeps only in-frame clones and is missing some. Of 2,000 to 2,500 clones listed, about 21% are singletons. This clone was found once. Its antigen remains unknown. Harvested at least 2 cm beyond the tumor margin, adjacent lung showed no atypia. The J gene is TRBJ2-7, the V gene TRBV28; D remains ambiguous. The receptor's source is a man between 40 and 70 years old with stage I squamous cell lung carcinoma. Sequenced here: normal lung tissue next to the tumor, sampled before any cancer treatment. CDR3 nucleotide sequence: TGTGCCAGCAGTCCCCGGGTAACCTACGAGCAGTACTTC. This sequence encodes CASSPRVTYEQYF.